This passage covers 4 T cell receptor beta chains from one sample sequenced in a study of T cell responses to AZD1222 COVID-19 vaccine. Profiled with immunoSEQ multiplex PCR; TCRdb holds only in-frame clones, not every one. Of about 140,000 clones in the sample, about 90% are singletons; the top ten hold 5% to 6.5%. Here the sequenced sample was peripheral blood, taken on day 0 of AZD1222 vaccination. The source is an adult in good health.

This sequence joins TRBV7-9 and TRBJ1-1; the D gene is possibly TRBD1 (6 bases). V dropped 5 bases and J dropped 7 bases, with 17 bases sitting between them. The CDR3 has 14 amino acids. CDR1 and CDR2 (germline): SEHNR, FQNEAQ (reference sequence). CDR3 region: CASSSVRTALEAFF. DNA of the CDR3: TGTGCCAGCAGCAGTGTTAGGACAGCACTTGAAGCTTTCTTT. The complete variable domain, with remaining parts taken from reference TRBV7-9 and TRBJ1-1, reads DTGVSQNPRHKITKRGQNVTFRCDPISEHNRLYWYRQTLGQGPEFLTYFQNEAQLEKSRLLSDRFSAERPKGSFSTLEIQRTEQGDSAMYLCASSSVRTALEAFFGQGTRLTVV.

The chain links TRBV12-3 or TRBV12-4 to TRBJ2-7; D is ambiguous. The CDR3 totals 12 residues. V shed 3 bases and J shed 2 bases, with 5 bases lying between them. The CDR3 bases are TGTGCCAGCAGTTTCAGCCCCTACGAGCAGTACTTC. It codes for CASSFSPYEQYF.

This chain connects TRBV18 to TRBJ1-2, with 8 bases fitting TRBD1. The CDR3 runs 13 residues. The V and J ends lost 6 bases and 5 bases, in that order; junction bases with no gene match: 5. The germline V gene encodes CDR1 KGHSH and CDR2 LQKENI. The CDR3 DNA sequence: TGTGCCAGCTCCCAGGGACAGGCATATGGCTACACCTTC. It yields the protein CASSQGQAYGYTF.

In its sample, this clone ranks as medium-sized. The chain joins TRBV6-1 to TRBJ1-5; tentatively, D is TRBD1 (5 bases). Germline loops: CDR1 MNHNS, CDR2 SASEGT. The V gene lost 1 base and the J gene lost 7 bases, with 14 bases spanning the gap. The CDR3 consists of 15 residues. The DNA of the CDR3 is TGTGCCAGCAGTGAAGAGGCAGGGTCATCCCAGCCCCAGCATTTT. This codes for CASSEEAGSSQPQHF.